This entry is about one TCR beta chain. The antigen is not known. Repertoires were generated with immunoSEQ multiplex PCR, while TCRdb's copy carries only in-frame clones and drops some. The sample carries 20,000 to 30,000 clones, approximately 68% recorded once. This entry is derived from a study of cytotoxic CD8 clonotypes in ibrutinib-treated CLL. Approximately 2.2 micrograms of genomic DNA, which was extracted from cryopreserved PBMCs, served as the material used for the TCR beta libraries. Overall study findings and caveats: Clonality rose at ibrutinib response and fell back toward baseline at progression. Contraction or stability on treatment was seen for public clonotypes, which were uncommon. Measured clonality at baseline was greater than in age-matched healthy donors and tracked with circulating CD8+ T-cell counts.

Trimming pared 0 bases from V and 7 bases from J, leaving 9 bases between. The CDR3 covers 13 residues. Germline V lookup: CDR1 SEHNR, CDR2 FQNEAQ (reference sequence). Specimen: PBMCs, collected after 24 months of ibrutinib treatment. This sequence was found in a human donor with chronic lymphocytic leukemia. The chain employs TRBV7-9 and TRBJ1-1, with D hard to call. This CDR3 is CASSLALGSEAFF. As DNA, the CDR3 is TGTGCCAGCAGCTTAGCGCTTGGCAGTGAAGCTTTCTTT.